Shown below are 9 T cell receptor beta chains from a single sample sequenced in a study of regulatory and conventional T cells in RAG deficiency. The sorted conventional CD4+ T cells were CD25-low and CD127-high, with genomic DNA sequenced. Some clones are missing from TCRdb's copy, which holds only in-frame ones; the method was immunoSEQ multiplex PCR. The table lists 30,000 to 40,000 clones, roughly 76% of them singletons. These data also featured in a second study, about regulatory T cells. That paper states: Primers: 52 TRBV forward and 13 TRBJ reverse.

The sequenced sample was CD4+ effector T cells sorted from blood. The source is a human donor in good health.

V is TRBV7-8 and J is TRBJ2-5; 9 positions agree with TRBD2. The CDR3 totals 14 residues. Germline values: CDR1 SGHVS, CDR2 FQNEAQ. After removal of 1 base from V and 4 bases from J, the junction contained 1 base not matched to a gene. CDR3 sequence reads: CASSLGAGGETQYF. The CDR3 DNA sequence: TGTGCCAGCAGCTTAGGAGCGGGGGGAGAGACCCAGTACTTC.

The V call is TRBV5-1, the J call TRBJ2-2; maybe TRBD1 (5 bases). Trimming shortened V by 9 bases and J by 5 bases, and 17 bases separated the two germline ends. The CDR3 is made up of 14 amino acids. Germline lookup yields CDR1 SGHRS and CDR2 YFSETQ. CDR3 coding DNA: TGCGCCACCAGGGCACTGGCGGCGACCGGGGAGCTGTTTTTT. It encodes CATRALAATGELFF.

The gene calls are TRBV27 and TRBJ2-3, with D tentatively TRBD1 or TRBD2 (5 bases each). The CDR3 covers 16 residues. Germline values: CDR1 MNHEY, CDR2 SMNVEV (reference sequence). Trimming pared 3 bases from V and 0 bases from J, leaving 13 bases between. Here the CDR3 reads CASSFPPGASTDTQYF. In DNA form, the CDR3 reads TGTGCCAGCAGTTTTCCCCCCGGGGCTAGCACAGATACGCAGTATTTT.

The chain links TRBV19 to TRBJ2-1, with 8 bases fitting TRBD2. This CDR3 region has 17 residues. Unmatched junction bases numbered 5, after V lost 1 base and J lost 0 bases. Looked up from germline, CDR1 is LNHDA and CDR2 is SQIVND (reference sequence). CDR3 residues: CASSIGGLGHSYNEQFF. The DNA of the CDR3 is TGTGCCAGTAGTATAGGGGGACTAGGGCACTCCTACAATGAGCAGTTCTTC.

The CDR3 sequence is CASHWMGEGTEAFF. The CDR3 nucleotides are TGTGCCAGTCATTGGATGGGGGAGGGCACTGAAGCTTTCTTT. V is TRBV2 and J is TRBJ1-1; TRBD1 might be the D (5 bases). This CDR3 spans 14 amino acids. The germline V and J ends were trimmed by 9 bases and 4 bases, with 18 bases remaining between them. Germline V gene sequence: CDR1 SNHLY, CDR2 FYNNEI. Together with reference TRBV2 and TRBJ1-1, the CDR3 gives the full variable domain: EPEVTQTPSHQVTQMGQEVILRCVPISNHLYFYWYRQILGQKVEFLVSFYNNEISEKSEIFDDQFSVERPDGSNFTLKIRSTKLEDSAMYFCASHWMGEGTEAFFGQGTRLTVV.

This chain joins TRBV5-6 and TRBJ1-2, with 8 bases matching TRBD1. Trimming removed 3 bases from V and 7 bases from J; junction bases left unmatched: 14. The CDR3 covers 16 residues. Per germline, CDR1 SGHDT and CDR2 YYEEEE. The CDR3 DNA follows: TGTGCCAGCAGCTCAATGGAGGTTCAGGGGGCTTCTGGCTACACCTTC. Its translation: CASSSMEVQGASGYTF.

The rearrangement links TRBV6-1 to TRBJ2-7, with D possibly being TRBD2 (7 bases). CDR1 is MNHNS and CDR2 is SASEGT in the germline V gene. The CDR3 spans 15 residues. V was trimmed by 5 bases and J by 4 bases, leaving 18 bases between them. CDR3 nucleotides: TGTGCCAGCAGTCCGGACAGCGGACTAGTTTACGAGCAGTACTTC. Its translation: CASSPDSGLVYEQYF.

The chain joins TRBV18 to TRBJ2-3; TRBD1 matches at 8 bases. V shed 3 bases, J shed 6 bases, and the junction held 5 bases outside the gene matches. The CDR3 is 14 residues long. The germline gives CDR1 KGHSH, CDR2 LQKENI. DNA of the CDR3: TGTGCCAGCTCACCCAGGGGGCGGTATGATACGCAGTATTTT. Translating gives CASSPRGRYDTQYF.

The sample holds a few counts of this clone. This chain uses TRBV29-1 with TRBJ1-6; D is perhaps TRBD1 (6 bases). CDR1 and CDR2 (germline): SQVTM, ANQGSEA. The CDR3 has 13 residues. Trimming took 4 bases from V and 7 from J, leaving 11 bases between them. CDR3 residues: CSVGGGTNSPLHF. The CDR3 DNA is TGCAGCGTTGGAGGGGGGACGAATTCACCCCTCCACTTT.